This T cell receptor beta chain was obtained from a study of blood T cell repertoires in COVID-19. Germline V gene lookup returns CDR1 MNHEY and CDR2 SVGAGI. V was pared by 6 bases and J by 6 bases, with 8 bases of the junction left unmatched. There are 15 residues in the CDR3. Data came from immunoSEQ multiplex PCR; TCRdb stores just in-frame clones and leaves some out. The repertoire holds about 69,000 clones, with roughly 80% as singletons. This TCR came from a man aged 55 to 70 with acute or convalescent COVID-19. Sample: peripheral blood. This rearrangement joins TRBV6-5 to TRBJ1-6; 7 bases align to TRBD1. The CDR3 here is CASRVDGQANSPLHF. The DNA of the CDR3 is TGTGCCAGCAGAGTAGATGGACAGGCTAATTCACCCCTCCACTTT.